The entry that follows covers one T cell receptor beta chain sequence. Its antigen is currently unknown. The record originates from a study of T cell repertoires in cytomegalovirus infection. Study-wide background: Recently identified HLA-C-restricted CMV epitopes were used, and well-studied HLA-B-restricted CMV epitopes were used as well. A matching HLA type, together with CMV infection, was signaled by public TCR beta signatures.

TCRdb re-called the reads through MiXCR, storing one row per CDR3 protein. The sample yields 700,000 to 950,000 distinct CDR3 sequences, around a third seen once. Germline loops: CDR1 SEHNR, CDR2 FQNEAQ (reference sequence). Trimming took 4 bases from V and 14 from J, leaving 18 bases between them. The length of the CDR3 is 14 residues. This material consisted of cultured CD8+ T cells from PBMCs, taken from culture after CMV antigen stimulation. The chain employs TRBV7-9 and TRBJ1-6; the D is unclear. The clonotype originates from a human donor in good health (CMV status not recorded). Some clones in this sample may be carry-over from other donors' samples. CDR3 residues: CASSSGRPVLALHF. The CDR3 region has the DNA TGTGCCAGCAGCTCAGGAAGGCCCGTTCTGGCCCTCCACTTT.